The text below deals with one TCR beta chain. This sample is part of a study of blood T cell repertoires in COVID-19. At the level of the study: Acute and convalescent COVID-19 samples came from the United States, Italy and Spain.

Germline V gene lookup returns CDR1 SGHNT and CDR2 YYREEE (reference sequence). Trimming shortened V by 4 bases and J by 4 bases, and 17 bases separated the two germline ends. This CDR3 contains 15 residues. Generated by immunoSEQ multiplex PCR, the TCRdb table keeps only in-frame clones and is missing some. Of some 280,000 clones in the sample, about nine tenths are singletons; the top ten hold approximately 0.85%. This TCR was recovered from a woman aged 40 to 50 who had recovered from COVID-19. The material sequenced was peripheral blood. The chain uses TRBV5-4 and TRBJ2-5; possibly TRBD1 for D (5 bases). The CDR3: CASSLPGRVAETQYF. CDR3 sequence (DNA): TGTGCCAGCAGCCTACCGGGCAGGGTGGCAGAGACCCAGTACTTC.